This T cell receptor beta chain was obtained from a study of T-cell memory formation after mild COVID-19. Study conclusions and caveats: There were some responding clones in pre-infection memory, which suggested that cross-reactive memory had joined.

MiXCR was run by TCRdb on the 5' RACE reads, yielding one entry per CDR3 protein. The sample includes 550,000 to 600,000 distinct CDR3 sequences, about a fifth of them seen just once. This clonotype occurred a few times. The antigen is undetermined. Trimming removed 0 bases from V and 0 bases from J, with 16 bases in between. The CDR3 is 17 amino acids. Per germline, CDR1 SGHRS and CDR2 YFSETQ. The receptor's source is an adult woman who had mild COVID-19 (a few samples of this study predate the infection). Cell type and time point are not known. J is TRBJ2-7 and V is TRBV5-1; D remains unclear. Sequences were obtained from PBMCs or a T cell subset sorted from them (not recorded which). For the CDR3, the DNA is TGCGCCAGCAGCTTGGAGGCAGCTCACTCCTTCTCCTACGAGCAGTACTTC. It is translated as CASSLEAAHSFSYEQYF.